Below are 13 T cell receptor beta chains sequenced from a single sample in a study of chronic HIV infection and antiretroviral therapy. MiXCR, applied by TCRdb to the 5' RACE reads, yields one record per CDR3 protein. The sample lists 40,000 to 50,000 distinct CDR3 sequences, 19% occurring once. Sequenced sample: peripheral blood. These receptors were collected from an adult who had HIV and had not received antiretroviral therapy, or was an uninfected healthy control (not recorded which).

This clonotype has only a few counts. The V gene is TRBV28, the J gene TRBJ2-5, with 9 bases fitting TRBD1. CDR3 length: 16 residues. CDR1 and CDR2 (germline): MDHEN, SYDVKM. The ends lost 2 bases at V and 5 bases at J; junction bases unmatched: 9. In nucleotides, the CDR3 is TGTGCCAGCAGTTTACTGGACAGGGGAGGGAGGGAGACCCAGTACTTC. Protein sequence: CASSLLDRGGRETQYF.

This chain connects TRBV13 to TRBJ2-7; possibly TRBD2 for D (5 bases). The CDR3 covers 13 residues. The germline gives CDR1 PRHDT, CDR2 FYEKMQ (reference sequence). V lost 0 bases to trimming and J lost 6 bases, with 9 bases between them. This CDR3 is CASSLGRGREQYF. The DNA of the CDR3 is TGTGCCAGCAGCTTAGGACGGGGTCGCGAGCAGTACTTC.

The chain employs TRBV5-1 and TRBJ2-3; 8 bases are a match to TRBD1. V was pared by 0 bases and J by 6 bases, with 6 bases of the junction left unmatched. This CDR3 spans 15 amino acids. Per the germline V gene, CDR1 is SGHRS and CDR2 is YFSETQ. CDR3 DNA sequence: TGCGCCAGCAGCTTGGGGGCAGGGGGCGTCGATACGCAGTATTTT. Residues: CASSLGAGGVDTQYF.

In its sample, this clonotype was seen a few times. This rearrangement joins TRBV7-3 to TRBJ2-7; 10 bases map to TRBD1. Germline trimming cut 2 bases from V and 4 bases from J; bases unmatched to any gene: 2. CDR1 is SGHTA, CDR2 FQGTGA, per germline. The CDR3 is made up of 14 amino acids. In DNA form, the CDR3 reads TGTGCCAGCAGCTTACTGGGACAGGGGTACGAGCAGTACTTC. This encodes CASSLLGQGYEQYF.

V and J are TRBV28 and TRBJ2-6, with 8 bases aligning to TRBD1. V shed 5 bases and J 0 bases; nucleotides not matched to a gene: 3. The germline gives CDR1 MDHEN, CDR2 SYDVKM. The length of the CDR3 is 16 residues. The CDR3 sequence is CASSGTGFSGANVLTF. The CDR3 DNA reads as TGTGCCAGCAGTGGGACAGGATTCTCTGGGGCCAACGTCCTGACTTTC.

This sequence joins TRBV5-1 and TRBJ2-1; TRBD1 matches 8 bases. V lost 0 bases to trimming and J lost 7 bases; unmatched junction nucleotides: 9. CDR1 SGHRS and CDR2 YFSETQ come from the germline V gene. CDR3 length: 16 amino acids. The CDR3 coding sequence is TGCGCCAGCAGCTTGGGGGCGACAGGGGTCTGGAATGAGCAGTTCTTC. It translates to CASSLGATGVWNEQFF.

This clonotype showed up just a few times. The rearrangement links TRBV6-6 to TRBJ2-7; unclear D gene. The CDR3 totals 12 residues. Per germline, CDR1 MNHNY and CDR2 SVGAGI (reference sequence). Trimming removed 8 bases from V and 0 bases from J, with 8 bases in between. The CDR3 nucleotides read TGTGCCAGCCTCAGCGCCTCCTACGAGCAGTACTTC. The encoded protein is CASLSASYEQYF.

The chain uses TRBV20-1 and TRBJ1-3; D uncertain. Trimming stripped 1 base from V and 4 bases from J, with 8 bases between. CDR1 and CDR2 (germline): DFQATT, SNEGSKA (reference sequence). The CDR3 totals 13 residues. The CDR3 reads CSARGSSGNTIYF. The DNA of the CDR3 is TGCAGTGCTAGAGGAAGCTCCGGAAACACCATATATTTT.

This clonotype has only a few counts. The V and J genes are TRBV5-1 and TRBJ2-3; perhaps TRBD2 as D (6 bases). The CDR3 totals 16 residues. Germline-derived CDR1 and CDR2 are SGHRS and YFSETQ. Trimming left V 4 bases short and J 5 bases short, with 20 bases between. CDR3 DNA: TGCGCCAGCAGCCTCGACGGGAGTGGTGGGGGAGATACGCAGTATTTT. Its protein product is CASSLDGSGGGDTQYF.

As DNA, the CDR3 is TGTGCCAGCAGCTCCCCAGGACAGAACACTGAAGCTTTCTTT. The encoded protein is CASSSPGQNTEAFF. The rearrangement links TRBV28 to TRBJ1-1, with D possibly TRBD1 on 5 matching bases. Germline CDR1 and CDR2: MDHEN and SYDVKM. This CDR3 comprises 14 residues. Trimming left V 6 bases short and J 1 base short, with 12 bases between. Together with reference TRBV28 and TRBJ1-1, the CDR3 gives the full variable domain: DVKVTQSSRYLVKRTGEKVFLECVQDMDHENMFWYRQDPGLGLRLIYFSYDVKMKEKGDIPEGYSVSREKKERFSLILESASTNQTSMYLCASSSPGQNTEAFFGQGTRLTVV.

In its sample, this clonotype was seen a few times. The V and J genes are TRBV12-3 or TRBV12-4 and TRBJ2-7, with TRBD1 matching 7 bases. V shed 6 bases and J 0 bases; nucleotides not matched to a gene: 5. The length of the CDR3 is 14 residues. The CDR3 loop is CASRRQGSSYEQYF. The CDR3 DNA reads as TGTGCCAGCAGGAGACAGGGAAGCTCCTACGAGCAGTACTTC.

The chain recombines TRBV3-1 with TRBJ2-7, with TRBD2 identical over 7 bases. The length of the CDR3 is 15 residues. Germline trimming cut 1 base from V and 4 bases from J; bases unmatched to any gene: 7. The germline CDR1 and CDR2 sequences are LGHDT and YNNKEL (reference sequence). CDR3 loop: CASSQASSGRYEQYF. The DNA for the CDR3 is TGTGCCAGCAGCCAAGCGTCTAGCGGAAGATACGAGCAGTACTTC.

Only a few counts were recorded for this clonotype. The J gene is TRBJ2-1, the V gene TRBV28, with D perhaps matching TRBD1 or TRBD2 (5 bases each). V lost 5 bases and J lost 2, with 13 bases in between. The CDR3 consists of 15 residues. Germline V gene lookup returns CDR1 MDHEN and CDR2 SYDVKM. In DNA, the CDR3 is TGTGCCAGCAGTAAGGGACCCCTGGCCTACAATGAGCAGTTCTTC. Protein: CASSKGPLAYNEQFF.